This T cell receptor beta chain emerged from a study of blood T cell repertoires in COVID-19. Across the study: Samples representing acute and convalescent COVID-19 were sourced from the United States, Italy and Spain. From T cells, B-cell-depleted T cells, or PBMCs came the material, which was cDNA or gDNA.

This clone was picked up a small number of times. CDR1 MDHEN and CDR2 SYDVKM come from the germline V gene. The ends were cut back, 5 bases at V and 4 bases at J, with 17 bases in the middle. This CDR3 has 15 amino acids. The authors' processing: Reference gene primer amplification yielded estimated nucleated cell counts. TCRdb keeps only in-frame clones here, not all; method: immunoSEQ multiplex PCR. V and J calls and clone size are as listed in that table; D and trimming were resolved from the DNA. The data show 150,000 or so clones, 76% seen once. The chain carries TRBV28 and TRBJ1-1; no clear D. The clonotype was recovered from a woman older than 75 with active or convalescent COVID-19. The sample comprised peripheral blood. CDR3 sequence (DNA): TGTGCCAGCAGTACCCCGGGAAGGACCACCACTGAAGCTTTCTTT. Protein: CASSTPGRTTTEAFF.